This T cell receptor beta chain was profiled in a study of regulatory T cells in long-lasting Graves disease. The study's findings and limits: Persistent Graves' patients had lower TCR diversity than newly diagnosed ones. Favored gene segments in persistent disease were TRBV28, TRBJ1-2 and TRBJ2-5. Comparison showed that persistent patients shared more public clonotypes (around 3,000) than new patients (about 970).

The authors built TCR beta libraries using iRepertoire HTBI primers and Arm-PCR of CDR3 regions. One entry per CDR3 protein results from TCRdb running MiXCR on the multiplex PCR reads. The sample has approximately 440,000 distinct CDR3 sequences; roughly a quarter are singletons. As to this clonotype: The antigen remains unidentified.

The germline V gene has CDR1 SGHTA and CDR2 FQGTGA. This CDR3 has 15 amino acids. V lost 5 bases and J 0 bases, leaving 11 bases between the germline ends. The time point: persistent/refractory GD, antithyroid drugs over 5 years with positive TRAb. Construction of the TCR library relied on RNA isolated from PBMCs. The input for sequencing was peripheral blood mononuclear cells (PBMCs), taken when the disease was refractory, from a patient treated with antithyroid drugs. The chain carries TRBV7-3 and TRBJ2-1; D is possibly TRBD1 (6 bases). The clonotype originates from a female donor with Graves disease. The CDR3 bases are TGTGCCAGCAGCGCCACAGGGAGCTCCTACAATGAGCAGTTCTTC. Encoded protein: CASSATGSSYNEQFF.